The T cell receptor (beta chain) under discussion was sequenced for a study of molecular identifiers for immune sequencing clone quantification. Study-wide findings and caveats: Over 98% of effector molecules, yet under 1% of naive-cell molecules, were held by clones above 20 RNA copies. Highly expanded clone sizes could be underestimated by identical TCR molecules that share a barcode.

The authors gated naive CD8 T cells as CD8+CD4-CCR7+CD45RA+ for sorting. Concerning this clonotype itself: Its specificity is unknown.

V was pared by 6 bases and J by 0 bases, with 16 bases between. CDR1 and CDR2 from the germline V gene are MNHEY and SMNVEV (reference sequence). This CDR3 region has 16 residues. Listed TCR primers and previously described methods were used for bulk TCR libraries. Each CDR3 protein gets one entry after TCRdb re-called the PCR reads with MiXCR. The sample contains tens of thousands of distinct CDR3 sequences, about a third of which appear only once. The sample consisted of naive CD8+ T cells from blood, with Jurkat cell RNA spiked in. The subset denotes: FACS-sorted CD8+CD4-CCR7+CD45RA+ naive T cells. The chain couples TRBV27 to TRBJ2-3; D perhaps matches TRBD2 (6 bases). The receptor's source is a human donor in good health. Some libraries in this study had Jurkat cell RNA spiked in. This CDR3 reads CASRPDGGPSTDTQYF. The CDR3 bases are TGTGCCAGCAGGCCCGACGGGGGACCTAGCACAGATACGCAGTATTTT.